This T cell receptor beta chain was documented in a study of blood T cell repertoires in COVID-19. About the study: Samples taken during acute and convalescent COVID-19 were collected in the United States, Italy and Spain.

TCRdb keeps only in-frame clones here, not all; method: immunoSEQ multiplex PCR. This table holds 100,000 or so clones, around 66% found once. Germline assignment: CDR1 MDHEN and CDR2 SYDVKM. The CDR3 covers 12 residues. This clonotype originated in an elderly man with acute or convalescent COVID-19. The sequenced sample was peripheral blood. The chain employs TRBV28 and TRBJ1-5; TRBD1 agrees at 7 bases. The CDR3 DNA is TGTCTTACAGGGGAAGAAGATCAGCCCCAGCATTTT. Protein sequence: CLTGEEDQPQHF.